This TCR beta chain stems from a study of Ad26.COV2.S vaccination and SARS-CoV-2 variants. Study-wide results and limits: It is possible that the TCR breadth and depth analyses underestimated the total T cell responses. Placebo and vaccine recipients had non-spike TCR breadth that was similar.

Noted treatment: some 20 received Ad26.COV2.S at low or high dose, single or two shots; 5 received placebo; per-sample allocation not given. The samples were gathered on day 63 after the first injection of vaccine or placebo. Germline V gene sequence: CDR1 SGHRS, CDR2 YFSETQ. The J segment lost 1 base and the V segment lost 6 bases, leaving 6 bases of the junction unmatched. This CDR3 contains 14 residues. TCRdb's copy holds only in-frame clones and misses some; the assay was immunoSEQ multiplex PCR. The sample has hundreds of thousands of clones, 70% to 90% seen once. Turning to this clone: Its antigen is as yet unknown.

This receptor was obtained from a person aged 18-65 years who received the Ad26.COV2.S COVID-19 vaccine or a placebo. The chain recombines TRBV5-1 with TRBJ1-1, with 7 bases lining up with TRBD1. The sequenced sample was peripheral blood, obtained in a trial of Ad26.COV2.S vaccine versus placebo. The CDR3 protein is CASIAGTANTEAFF. DNA of the CDR3: TGCGCCAGCATCGCCGGGACAGCGAACACTGAAGCTTTCTTT.